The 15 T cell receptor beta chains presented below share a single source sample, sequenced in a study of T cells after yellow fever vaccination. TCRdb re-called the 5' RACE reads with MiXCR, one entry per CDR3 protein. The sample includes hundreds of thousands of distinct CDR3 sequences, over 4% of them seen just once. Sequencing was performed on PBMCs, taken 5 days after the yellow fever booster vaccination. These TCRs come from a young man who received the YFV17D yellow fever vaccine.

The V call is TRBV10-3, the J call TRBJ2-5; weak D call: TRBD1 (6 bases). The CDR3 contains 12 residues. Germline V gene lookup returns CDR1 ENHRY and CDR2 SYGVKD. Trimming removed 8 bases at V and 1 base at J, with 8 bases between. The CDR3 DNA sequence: TGTGCCATCCGACAGGCCCAAGAGACCCAGTACTTC. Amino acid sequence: CAIRQAQETQYF.

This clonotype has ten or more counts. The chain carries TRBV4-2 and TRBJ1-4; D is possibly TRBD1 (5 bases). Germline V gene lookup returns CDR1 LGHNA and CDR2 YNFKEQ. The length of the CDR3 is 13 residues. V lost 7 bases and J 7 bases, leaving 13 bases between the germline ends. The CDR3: CASTGTSGEKLFF. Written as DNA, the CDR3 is TGTGCCAGCACCGGGACCTCGGGTGAAAAACTGTTTTTT.

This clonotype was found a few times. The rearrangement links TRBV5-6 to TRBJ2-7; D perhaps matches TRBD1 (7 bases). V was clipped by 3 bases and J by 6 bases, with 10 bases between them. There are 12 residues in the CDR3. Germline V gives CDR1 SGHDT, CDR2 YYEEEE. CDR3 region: CASSSGGLEQYV. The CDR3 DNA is TGTGCCAGCAGCTCAGGGGGGCTCGAGCAGTACGTC.

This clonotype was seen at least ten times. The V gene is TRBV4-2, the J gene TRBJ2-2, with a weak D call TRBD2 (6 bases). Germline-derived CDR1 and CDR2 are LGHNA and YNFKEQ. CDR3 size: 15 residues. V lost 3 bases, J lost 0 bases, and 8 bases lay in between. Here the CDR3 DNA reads TGTGCCAGCAGCCAGGGGACTTCGAACACCGGGGAGCTGTTTTTT. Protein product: CASSQGTSNTGELFF.

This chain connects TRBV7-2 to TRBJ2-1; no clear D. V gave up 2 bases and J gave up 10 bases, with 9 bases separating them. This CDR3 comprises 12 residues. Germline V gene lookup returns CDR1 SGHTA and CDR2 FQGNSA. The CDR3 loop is CASSLHLGEQFF. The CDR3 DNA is TGTGCCAGCAGCTTACACCTTGGCGAGCAGTTCTTC.

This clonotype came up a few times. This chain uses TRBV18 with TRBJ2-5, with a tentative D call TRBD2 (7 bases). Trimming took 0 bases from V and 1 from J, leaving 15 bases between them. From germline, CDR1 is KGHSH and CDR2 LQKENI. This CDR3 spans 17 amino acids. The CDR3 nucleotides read TGTGCCAGCTCACCACCGAACGGGGGGCAGGGCCAAGAGACCCAGTACTTC. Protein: CASSPPNGGQGQETQYF.

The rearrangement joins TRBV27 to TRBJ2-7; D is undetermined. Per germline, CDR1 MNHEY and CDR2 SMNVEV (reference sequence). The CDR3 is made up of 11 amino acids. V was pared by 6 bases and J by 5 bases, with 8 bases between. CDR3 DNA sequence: TGTGCCAGCAGACGCAGGAACGAGCAGTACTTC. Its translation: CASRRRNEQYF.

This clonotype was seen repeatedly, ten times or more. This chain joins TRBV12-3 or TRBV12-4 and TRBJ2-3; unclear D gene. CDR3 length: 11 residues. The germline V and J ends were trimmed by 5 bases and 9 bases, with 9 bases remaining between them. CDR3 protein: CASSQIRTQYF. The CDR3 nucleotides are TGTGCCAGCAGTCAGATAAGGACGCAGTATTTT.

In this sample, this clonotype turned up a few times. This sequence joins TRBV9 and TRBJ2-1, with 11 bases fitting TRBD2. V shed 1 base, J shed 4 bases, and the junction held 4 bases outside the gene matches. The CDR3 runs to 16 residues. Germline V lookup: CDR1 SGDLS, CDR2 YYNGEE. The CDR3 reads CASSVLLAGGYNEQFF. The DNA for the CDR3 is TGTGCCAGCAGCGTACTCCTAGCGGGGGGTTACAATGAGCAGTTCTTC.

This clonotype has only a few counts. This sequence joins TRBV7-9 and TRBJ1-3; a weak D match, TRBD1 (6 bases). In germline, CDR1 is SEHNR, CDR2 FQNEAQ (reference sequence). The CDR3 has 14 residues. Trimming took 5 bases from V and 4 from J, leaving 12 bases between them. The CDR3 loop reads CASSKDRPGNTIYF. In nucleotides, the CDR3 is TGTGCCAGCAGCAAAGACAGGCCCGGAAACACCATATATTTT.

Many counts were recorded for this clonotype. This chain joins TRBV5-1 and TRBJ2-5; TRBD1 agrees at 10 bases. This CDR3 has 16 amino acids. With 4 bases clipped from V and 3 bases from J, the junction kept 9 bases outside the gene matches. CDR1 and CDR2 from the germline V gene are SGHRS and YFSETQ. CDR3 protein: CASSHAMDRGEETQYF. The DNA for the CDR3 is TGCGCCAGCAGCCACGCAATGGACAGGGGGGAAGAGACCCAGTACTTC.

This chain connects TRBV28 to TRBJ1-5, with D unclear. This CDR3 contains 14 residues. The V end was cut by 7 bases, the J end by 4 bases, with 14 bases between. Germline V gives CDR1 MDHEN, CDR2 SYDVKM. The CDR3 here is CASIPGSGNQPQHF. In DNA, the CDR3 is TGTGCCAGCATCCCCGGTAGTGGAAATCAGCCCCAGCATTTT.

For the CDR3, the DNA is TGTGCCAGCAGCCAAGGGCAGGGAAGAGGTTCACCCCTCCACTTT. Protein sequence: CASSQGQGRGSPLHF. The chain employs TRBV3-1 and TRBJ1-6, with D perhaps TRBD1 (5 bases). Germline CDR1 and CDR2: LGHDT and YNNKEL (reference sequence). V lost 1 base, J lost 9 bases, and 13 bases lay in between. CDR3 size: 15 residues.

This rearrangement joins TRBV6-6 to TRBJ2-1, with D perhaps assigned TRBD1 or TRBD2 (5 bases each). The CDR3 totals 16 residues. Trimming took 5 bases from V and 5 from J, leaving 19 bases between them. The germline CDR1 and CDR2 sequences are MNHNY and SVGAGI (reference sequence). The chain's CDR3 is CASSPQSGTFDNEQFF. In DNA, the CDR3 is TGTGCCAGCAGTCCGCAGTCCGGGACGTTCGACAATGAGCAGTTCTTC.

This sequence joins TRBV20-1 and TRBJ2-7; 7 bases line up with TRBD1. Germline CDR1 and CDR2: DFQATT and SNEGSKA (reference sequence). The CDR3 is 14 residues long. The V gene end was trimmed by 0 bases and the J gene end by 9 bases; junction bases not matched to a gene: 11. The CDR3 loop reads CSAREQGSGYGQYF. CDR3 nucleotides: TGCAGTGCTAGAGAACAGGGGTCGGGGTATGGGCAGTACTTC.